The sequence of this T cell receptor beta chain was determined in a study of beta chain features in type 1 diabetes. Study at large: Patients shared similar age, gender and cell yields with healthy donors.

Study observations and caveats: Sampled from patients, naive, central memory and Treg TCRB repertoires appeared more similar than those sampled from healthy donors.

What was sequenced were expressed TCRB transcripts, since all of the isolated RNA had been reverse transcribed. TCRdb keeps only in-frame clones here, not all; method: immunoSEQ multiplex PCR. The table includes about 400,000 clones, around 12% detected once. Points on this clone: Its cognate antigen is unknown.

V was cut by 5 bases and J by 6 bases, with 14 bases left in between. The length of the CDR3 is 13 residues. Per the germline V gene, CDR1 is GTSNPN and CDR2 is SVGIG (reference sequence). The V and J genes are TRBV30 and TRBJ1-5; unclear D gene. Material: naive CD4+ T cells from blood. The origin of this receptor is a man aged 18 to 29 in good health. CDR3 coding DNA: TGTGCCTGGTCTCCCCGGCGGGGTCAGCCCCAGCATTTT. As protein: CAWSPRRGQPQHF.